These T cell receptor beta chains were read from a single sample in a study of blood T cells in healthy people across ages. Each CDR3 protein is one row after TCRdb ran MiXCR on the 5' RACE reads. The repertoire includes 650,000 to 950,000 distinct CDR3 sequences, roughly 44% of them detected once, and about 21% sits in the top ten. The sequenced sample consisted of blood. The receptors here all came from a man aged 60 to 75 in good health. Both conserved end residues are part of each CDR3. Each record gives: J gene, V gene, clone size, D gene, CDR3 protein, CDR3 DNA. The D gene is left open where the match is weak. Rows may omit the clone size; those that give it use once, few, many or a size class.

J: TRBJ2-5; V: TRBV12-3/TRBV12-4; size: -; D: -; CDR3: CASSRTLGGQTQYF; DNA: TGTGCCAGCAGCAGGACCCTAGGGGGACAGACCCAGTACTTC
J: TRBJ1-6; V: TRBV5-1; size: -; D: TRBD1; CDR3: CASSLNDRGSSPLHF; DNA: TGCGCCAGCAGCTTGAACGACAGGGGAAGTTCACCCCTCCACTTT
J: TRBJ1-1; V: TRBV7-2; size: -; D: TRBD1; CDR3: CASNRQGPLGGNTEAFF; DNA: TGTGCCAGCAACCGACAGGGCCCCTTGGGGGGGAACACTGAAGCTTTCTTT
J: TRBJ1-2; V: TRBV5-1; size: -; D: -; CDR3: CASSNRTSFYGYTF; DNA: TGCGCCAGCAGCAATAGGACCTCCTTCTATGGCTACACCTTC
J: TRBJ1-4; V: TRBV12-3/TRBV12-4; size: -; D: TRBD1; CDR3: CASSFDREVREEKLFF; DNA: TGTGCCAGCAGTTTTGACAGGGAGGTCCGTGAAGAAAAACTGTTTTTT
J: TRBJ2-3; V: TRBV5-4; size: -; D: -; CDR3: CASSLESRGTDTQYF; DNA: TGTGCCAGCAGCTTGGAATCAAGGGGTACAGATACGCAGTATTTT
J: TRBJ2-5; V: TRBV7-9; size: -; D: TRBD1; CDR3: CASSLGTGFKETQYF; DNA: TGTGCCAGCAGCTTAGGGACAGGGTTTAAGGAGACCCAGTACTTC
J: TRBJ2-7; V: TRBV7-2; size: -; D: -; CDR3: CASSLGLGGFGPYEQYF; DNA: TGTGCCAGCAGCTTAGGTCTAGGTGGGTTCGGGCCCTACGAGCAGTACTTC
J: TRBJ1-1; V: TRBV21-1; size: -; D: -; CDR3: CASRPSGTGRTDEVKTNTEAFF; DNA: TGTGCCAGCCGCCCAAGCGGTACAGGGCGAACAGACGAAGTGAAGACGAACACTGAAGCTTTCTTT
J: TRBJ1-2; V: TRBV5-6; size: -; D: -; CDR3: CASRYTGPRGYTF; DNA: TGTGCCAGCAGATATACAGGACCAAGGGGCTACACCTTC
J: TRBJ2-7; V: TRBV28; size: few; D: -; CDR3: CASRTQYEQYF; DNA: TGTGCCAGCAGAACCCAATACGAGCAGTACTTC
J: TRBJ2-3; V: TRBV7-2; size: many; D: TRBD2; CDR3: CASKWLADTDTQYF; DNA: TGTGCCTCGAAATGGCTAGCGGATACCGATACGCAGTATTTT
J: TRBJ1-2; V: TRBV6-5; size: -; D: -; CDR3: CASTAGSYGYTF; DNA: TGTGCCAGCACCGCCGGGAGCTATGGCTACACCTTC
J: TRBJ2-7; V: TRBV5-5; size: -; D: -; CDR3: CASRKEWSLETQYF; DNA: TGTGCCAGCAGAAAAGAATGGTCGTTGGAAACCCAGTACTTC
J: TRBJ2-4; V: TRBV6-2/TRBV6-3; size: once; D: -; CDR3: CASSYEFRAEKNIQYF; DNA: TGTGCCAGCAGTTACGAGTTCCGGGCCGAGAAAAACATTCAGTACTTC
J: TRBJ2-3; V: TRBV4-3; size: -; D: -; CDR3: CASSQGAQRTDTQYF; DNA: TGCGCCAGCAGCCAAGGCGCTCAGCGAACAGATACGCAGTATTTT
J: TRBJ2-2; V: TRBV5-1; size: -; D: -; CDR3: CASSFGSGELFF; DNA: TGCGCCAGCAGCTTTGGGTCCGGGGAGCTGTTTTTT
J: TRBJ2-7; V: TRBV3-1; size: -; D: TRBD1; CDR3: CASHGGRGPVGSYEQYF; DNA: TGTGCCAGTCACGGGGGCAGGGGGCCCGTCGGGTCCTACGAGCAGTACTTC
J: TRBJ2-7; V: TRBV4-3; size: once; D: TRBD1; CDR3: CASSQGSGQGIFEQYF; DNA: TGCGCCAGCAGCCAAGGTTCGGGACAGGGAATATTCGAGCAGTACTTC
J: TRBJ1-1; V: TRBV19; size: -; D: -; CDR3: CASSIGTTANTEAFF; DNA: TGTGCCAGCAGTATAGGTACAACGGCGAACACTGAAGCTTTCTTT
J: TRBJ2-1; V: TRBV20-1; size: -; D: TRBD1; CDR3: CSARGTGIPREQFF; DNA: TGCAGTGCTAGAGGGACAGGGATCCCTAGGGAGCAGTTCTTC
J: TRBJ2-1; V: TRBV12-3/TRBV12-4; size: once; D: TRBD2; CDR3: CASRLNGGAVDNEQFF; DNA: TGTGCCAGCAGGTTGAACGGGGGGGCCGTGGACAATGAGCAGTTCTTC
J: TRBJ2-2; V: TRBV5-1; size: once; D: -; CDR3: CASSPPGANTGELFF; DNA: TGCGCCAGCAGTCCGCCGGGGGCGAACACCGGGGAGCTGTTTTTT
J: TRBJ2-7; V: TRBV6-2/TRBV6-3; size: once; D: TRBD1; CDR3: CASSYLVTGLSEQYF; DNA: TGTGCCAGCAGTTACCTCGTGACAGGGCTTTCCGAGCAGTACTTC
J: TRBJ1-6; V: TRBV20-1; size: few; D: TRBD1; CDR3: CSARDRRTPGQGNSYNSPLHF; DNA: TGCAGTGCTAGAGATCGGAGGACCCCGGGACAGGGGAACTCCTATAATTCACCCCTCCACTTT
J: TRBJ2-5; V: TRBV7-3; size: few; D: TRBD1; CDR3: CASSLYDRGGEQYF; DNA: TGTGCCAGCAGCTTATACGACAGGGGCGGGGAGCAGTACTTC
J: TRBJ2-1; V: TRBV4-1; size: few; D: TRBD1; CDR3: CASSQGRDSYNEQFF; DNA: TGCGCCAGCAGCCAAGGTAGGGACAGCTACAATGAGCAGTTCTTC
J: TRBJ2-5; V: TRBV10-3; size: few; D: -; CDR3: CAIGSQQETQYF; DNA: TGTGCCATAGGAAGTCAACAAGAGACCCAGTACTTC
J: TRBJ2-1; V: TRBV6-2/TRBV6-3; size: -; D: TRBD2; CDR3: CASSYRSSGGQYNEQFF; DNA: TGTGCCAGCAGTTACCGTTCTAGCGGGGGGCAATACAATGAGCAGTTCTTC
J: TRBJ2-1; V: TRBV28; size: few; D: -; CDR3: CASSEIGRGKGEQFF; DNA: TGTGCCAGCAGCGAAATAGGCAGGGGCAAGGGTGAGCAGTTCTTC
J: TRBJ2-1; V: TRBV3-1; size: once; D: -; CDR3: CASSQDSSGGQYNEQFF; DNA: TGTGCCAGCAGCCAAGATAGTTCCGGGGGACAATACAATGAGCAGTTCTTC
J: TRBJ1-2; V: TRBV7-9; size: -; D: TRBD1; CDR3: CASSSGQGLSGYTF; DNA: TGTGCCAGCAGCTCTGGACAGGGTCTCTCTGGCTACACCTTC
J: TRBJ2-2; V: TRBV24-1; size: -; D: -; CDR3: CATSDPAREGSGELFF; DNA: TGTGCCACCAGTGACCCCGCTAGGGAAGGGTCCGGGGAGCTGTTTTTT
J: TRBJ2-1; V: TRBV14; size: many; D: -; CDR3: CASSQEGGPYNEQFF; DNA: TGTGCCAGCAGCCAAGAAGGGGGGCCCTACAATGAGCAGTTCTTC
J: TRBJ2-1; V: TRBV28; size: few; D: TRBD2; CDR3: CASSQNNFGGGAYNEQFF; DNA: TGTGCCAGCAGTCAAAACAACTTCGGCGGGGGAGCTTACAATGAGCAGTTCTTC
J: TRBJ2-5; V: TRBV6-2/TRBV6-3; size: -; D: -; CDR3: CASSLFGSKETQYF; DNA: TGTGCCAGCAGTTTGTTCGGCTCAAAAGAGACCCAGTACTTC
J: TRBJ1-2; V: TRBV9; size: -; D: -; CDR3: CASSVAQDNYGYTF; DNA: TGTGCCAGCAGCGTAGCTCAGGATAACTATGGCTACACCTTC